This T cell receptor beta chain appears in the sequencing data of a study of monozygotic twins with inflammatory bowel disease. One entry per CDR3 protein, without DNA, is what TCRdb gives after re-calling the 5' RACE reads. The ten top clones account for around 2.6%, within a sample of 300,000 to 400,000 distinct CDR3 sequences. About this clonotype itself: Its matching antigen is unknown.

Overall study findings and caveats: Especially with disease activity, IBD patients had fewer clonotypes in common with others than healthy twins did.

The V gene's germline CDR1 is SEHNR and CDR2 FQNEAQ (reference sequence). This CDR3 region has 13 residues. Every single donor had an approximately 2.7 ml blood sample drawn. The chain employs TRBV7-9 and TRBJ2-1; the D call from TCRdb, TRBD1, cannot be confirmed without DNA. The receptor was isolated from a human donor with ulcerative colitis or Crohn's disease, or a healthy co-twin of an affected twin (not recorded which). The source material was blood. The CDR3 sequence is CANPGQGNNEQFF.